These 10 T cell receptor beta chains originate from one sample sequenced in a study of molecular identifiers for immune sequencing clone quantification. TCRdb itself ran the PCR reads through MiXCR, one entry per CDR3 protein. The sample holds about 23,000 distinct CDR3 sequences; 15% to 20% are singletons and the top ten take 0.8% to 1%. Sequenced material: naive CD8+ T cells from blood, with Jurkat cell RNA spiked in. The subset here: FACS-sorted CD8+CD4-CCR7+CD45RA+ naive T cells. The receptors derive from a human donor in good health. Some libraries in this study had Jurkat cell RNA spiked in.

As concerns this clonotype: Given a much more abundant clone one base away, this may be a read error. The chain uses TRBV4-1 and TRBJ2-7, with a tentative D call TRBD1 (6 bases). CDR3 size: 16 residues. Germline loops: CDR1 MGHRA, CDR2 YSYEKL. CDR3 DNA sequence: TGCGCCGGCAGCCAAGAGTTGGGGGCGCTTATTTACGAGCAGTACTTC. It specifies CAGSQELGALIYEQYF.

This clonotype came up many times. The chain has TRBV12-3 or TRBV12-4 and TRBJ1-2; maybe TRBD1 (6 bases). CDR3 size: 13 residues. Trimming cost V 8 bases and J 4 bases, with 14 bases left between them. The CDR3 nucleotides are TGTGCCAGCGGGGCCCGGGGGCTCTATGGCTACACCTTC. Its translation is CASGARGLYGYTF.

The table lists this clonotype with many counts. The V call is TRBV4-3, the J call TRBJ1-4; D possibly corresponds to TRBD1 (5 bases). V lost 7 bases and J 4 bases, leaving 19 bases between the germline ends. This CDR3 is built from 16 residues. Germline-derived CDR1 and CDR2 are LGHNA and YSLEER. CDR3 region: CASTGETGGFNEKLFF. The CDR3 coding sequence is TGCGCCAGCACGGGTGAGACTGGGGGATTTAATGAAAAACTGTTTTTT.

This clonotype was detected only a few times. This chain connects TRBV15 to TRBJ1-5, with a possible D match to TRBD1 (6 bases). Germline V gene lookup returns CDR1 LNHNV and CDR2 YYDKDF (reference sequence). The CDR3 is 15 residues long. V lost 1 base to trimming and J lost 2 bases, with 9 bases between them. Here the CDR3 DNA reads TGTGCCACCAGCAGAGGACAGGACCGCAATCAGCCCCAGCATTTT. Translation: CATSRGQDRNQPQHF.

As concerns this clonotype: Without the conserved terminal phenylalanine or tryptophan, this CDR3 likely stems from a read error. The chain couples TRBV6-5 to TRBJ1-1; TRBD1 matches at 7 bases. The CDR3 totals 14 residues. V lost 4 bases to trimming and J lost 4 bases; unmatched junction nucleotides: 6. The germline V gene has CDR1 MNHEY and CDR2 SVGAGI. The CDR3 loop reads CASSFHDRATEAFV. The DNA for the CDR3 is TGTGCCAGCAGTTTCCACGACAGGGCCACTGAAGCTTTCGTT.

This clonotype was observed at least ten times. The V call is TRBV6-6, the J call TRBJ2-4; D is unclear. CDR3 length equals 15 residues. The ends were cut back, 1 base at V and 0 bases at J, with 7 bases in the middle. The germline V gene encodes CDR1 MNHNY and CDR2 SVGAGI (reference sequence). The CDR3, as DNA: TGTGCCAGCAGTTACTATGGTCTAGCCAAAAACATTCAGTACTTC. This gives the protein CASSYYGLAKNIQYF.

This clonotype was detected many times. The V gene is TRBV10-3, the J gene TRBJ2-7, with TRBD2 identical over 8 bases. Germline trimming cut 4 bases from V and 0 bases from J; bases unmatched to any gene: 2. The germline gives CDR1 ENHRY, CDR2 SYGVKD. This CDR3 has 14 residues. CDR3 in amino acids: CAISAGTSSYEQYF. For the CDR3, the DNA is TGTGCCATCAGTGCCGGGACTAGCTCCTACGAGCAGTACTTC.

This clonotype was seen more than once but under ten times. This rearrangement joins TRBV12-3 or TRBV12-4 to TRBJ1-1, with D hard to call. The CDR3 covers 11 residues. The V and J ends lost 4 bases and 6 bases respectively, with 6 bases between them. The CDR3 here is CASSSLAEAFF. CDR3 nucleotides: TGTGCCAGCAGTTCTTTGGCTGAAGCTTTCTTT.

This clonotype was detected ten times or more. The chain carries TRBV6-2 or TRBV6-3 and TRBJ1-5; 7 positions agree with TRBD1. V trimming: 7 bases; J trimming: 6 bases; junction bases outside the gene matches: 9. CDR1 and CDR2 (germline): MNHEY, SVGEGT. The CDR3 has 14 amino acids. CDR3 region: CASTTGNGLQPQHF. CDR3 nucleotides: TGTGCCAGCACGACAGGGAATGGGCTTCAGCCCCAGCATTTT.

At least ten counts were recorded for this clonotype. The CDR3 loop is CASGGTPYEQYF. The CDR3 nucleotides are TGTGCCAGTGGGGGTACCCCCTACGAGCAGTACTTC. The rearrangement joins TRBV6-5 to TRBJ2-7; D tentatively fits TRBD1 or TRBD2 (5 bases each). The CDR3 is 12 residues long. Trimming removed 9 bases from V and 2 bases from J, with 11 bases in between. Germline lookup yields CDR1 MNHEY and CDR2 SVGAGI.